Listed here are 7 T cell receptor beta chains from one sample, sequenced in a study of shared T cell receptors in the human thymus (dated by TCRdb to about 2021). Library preparation was by the immunoSEQ multiplex PCR assay. The source is immuneACCESS, and TCRdb retained only in-frame sequences with V and J called. Part of the clones is not carried over; for the studies checked, unresolved V genes explain less than half of this, and the remainder is unexplained. This sample is represented by about 380,000 clones; 95% of them were singletons. Jointly, the top ten make up roughly 0.021% of the sample. The source material was thymocytes. Every receptor here comes from a human donor.

The rearrangement joins TRBV12-5 to TRBJ1-1, with 8 bases fitting TRBD1. J gave up 4 bases and V 6 bases, and 22 bases lay outside the gene matches. CDR3 length: 19 amino acids. Per germline, CDR1 LGHNT and CDR2 FRNRAP. The CDR3 region has the DNA TGTGCTAGTGGCCTGGAAACTGACCAAGGACAGGGTGGGAGCACTGAAGCTTTCTTT. Encoded protein: CASGLETDQGQGGSTEAFF.

The chain recombines TRBV14 with TRBJ2-5; D is uncertain. Matching the DNA end better, TRBJ2-7 makes the J call doubtful. Germline V gives CDR1 SGHDN, CDR2 FVKESK. The CDR3 is 11 residues long. CDR3 amino acids: CASSQDHEQYF. CDR3 nucleotide sequence: TGTGCCAGCAGCCAAGATCACGAGCAGTACTTC.

This clone turned up a few times. The chain has TRBV19 and TRBJ1-3; no reliable D call. The germline V gene has CDR1 LNHDA and CDR2 SQIVND (reference sequence). This CDR3 has 12 amino acids. The V end lost 4 bases, the J end lost 7 bases, and 8 bases lay between the germline ends. The CDR3 sequence: CASSTKRNTIYF. CDR3 DNA: TGTGCCAGTAGTACCAAGAGGAACACCATATATTTT.

The rearrangement links TRBV19 to TRBJ1-1, with a possible D match to TRBD1 (5 bases). The V end lost 5 bases, the J end lost 5 bases, and 15 bases lay between the germline ends. This CDR3 spans 14 amino acids. The germline V gene has CDR1 LNHDA and CDR2 SQIVND (reference sequence). CDR3 in DNA: TGTGCCAGTAGTTTTCAGGGAGGTAGTACTGAAGCTTTCTTT. This sequence encodes CASSFQGGSTEAFF.

The V gene is TRBV7-2, the J gene TRBJ1-5; D remains ambiguous. There are 18 residues in the CDR3. V was cut by 5 bases and J by 0 bases, with 20 bases left in between. Looked up from germline, CDR1 is SGHTA and CDR2 is FQGNSA. CDR3 protein: CASSPHPRSAYSNQPQHF. CDR3 sequence (DNA): TGTGCCAGCAGCCCTCACCCCCGGTCAGCATATAGCAATCAGCCCCAGCATTTT.

The chain combines TRBV6-5 with TRBJ1-2, with TRBD1 as a possible D gene (6 bases). Germline V lookup: CDR1 MNHEY, CDR2 SVGAGI. With 3 bases removed from V and 10 bases from J, the gap between germline ends came to 21 bases. The length of the CDR3 is 15 residues. DNA for the CDR3: TGTGCCAGCAGTTATGTGACAGGAATTCGAAGTGACTACACCTTC. Its translation: CASSYVTGIRSDYTF.

The chain couples TRBV11-2 to TRBJ1-2; 7 bases line up with TRBD1. V was clipped by 3 bases and J by 2 bases; unmatched bases: 3. Germline-derived CDR1 and CDR2 are SGHAT and FQNNGV. The CDR3 is 14 residues long. The DNA of the CDR3 is TGTGCCAGCAGCTTCACGGACAGGAACTATGGCTACACCTTC. It is translated as CASSFTDRNYGYTF.